A selection of T cell receptor beta chains follows, all from one sample in a study of blood T cell repertoires in COVID-19. TCRdb's copy holds only in-frame clones and misses some; the assay was immunoSEQ multiplex PCR. The sample has approximately 90,000 clones, about 87% seen once. Sequenced sample: peripheral blood. Receptors originate from a human donor in a cohort sampled during active COVID-19. Each CDR3 is given with its conserved first and last residue. The order of the fields is D gene, J gene, clone size, V gene, CDR3 DNA, CDR3 protein. The D gene is left open where the match is weak. Size values are once, few and many counts, or a class for expanded clones, and some rows have none.

d_gene: TRBD1
j_gene: TRBJ1-6
abundance: NA
v_gene: TRBV27
CDR3nt: TGTGCCAGCAGTTTATCAGGGGGCAGATCACCCCTCCACTTT
CDR3aa: CASSLSGGRSPLHF

d_gene: NA
j_gene: TRBJ1-2
abundance: NA
v_gene: TRBV12-5
CDR3nt: TGTGCTAGTGGTTCAGCAGGGTGGGTGGGACACCTCTTAGGGGGCTACACCTTC
CDR3aa: CASGSAGWVGHLLGGYTF

d_gene: TRBD2
j_gene: TRBJ2-1
abundance: NA
v_gene: TRBV2
CDR3nt: TGTGCCAGCAGTGGGCCCCCGGGACTAGCGGGGAAACGGAATGAGCAGTTCTTC
CDR3aa: CASSGPPGLAGKRNEQFF

d_gene: NA
j_gene: TRBJ1-4
abundance: NA
v_gene: TRBV27
CDR3nt: TGTGCCAGCAGTTTACTCCCCGGTGAAAAACTGTTTTTT
CDR3aa: CASSLLPGEKLFF

d_gene: TRBD1
j_gene: TRBJ2-7
abundance: NA
v_gene: TRBV30
CDR3nt: TGTGCCTGGAGTGTCACAGGGGGAACCTACGAGCAGTACTTC
CDR3aa: CAWSVTGGTYEQYF

d_gene: NA
j_gene: TRBJ1-5
abundance: NA
v_gene: TRBV16
CDR3nt: TGTGCCAGCAGCCAATCGATTGCCGGAGTTAGCAATCAGCCCCAGCATTTT
CDR3aa: CASSQSIAGVSNQPQHF

d_gene: TRBD1
j_gene: TRBJ2-2
abundance: NA
v_gene: TRBV7-3
CDR3nt: TGTGCCAGCAGCTTAAAGGGACAGGGGAGGAACACCGGGGAGCTGTTTTTT
CDR3aa: CASSLKGQGRNTGELFF

d_gene: TRBD1
j_gene: TRBJ2-3
abundance: once
v_gene: TRBV5-1
CDR3nt: TGCGCCAGCAGCAAAGGGACAGGGATGGAATTGTGGAAAGATACGCAGTATTTT
CDR3aa: CASSKGTGMELWKDTQYF

d_gene: NA
j_gene: TRBJ2-7
abundance: NA
v_gene: TRBV12-5
CDR3nt: TGTGCTAGTGGTGGCCAGGGATGCGAGCAGTACTTC
CDR3aa: CASGGQGCEQYF

d_gene: NA
j_gene: TRBJ2-5
abundance: once
v_gene: TRBV27
CDR3nt: TGTGCCAGCAGTTTCTTCCAAGAGACCCAGTACTTC
CDR3aa: CASSFFQETQYF

d_gene: TRBD1
j_gene: TRBJ1-4
abundance: NA
v_gene: TRBV5-4
CDR3nt: TGTGCCAGCAGCGTCGGGAGGGGGCGGACTAATGAAAAACTGTTTTTT
CDR3aa: CASSVGRGRTNEKLFF

d_gene: TRBD1
j_gene: TRBJ1-1
abundance: NA
v_gene: TRBV3-1/TRBV3-2
CDR3nt: TGTGCCAGCAGCCCCGGGACAGGGACACCTGAAGCTTTCTTT
CDR3aa: CASSPGTGTPEAFF

d_gene: NA
j_gene: TRBJ2-7
abundance: NA
v_gene: TRBV5-6
CDR3nt: TGTGCCAGCAGCTTGTCTGGGACAAGCTCCTACGAGCAGTACTTC
CDR3aa: CASSLSGTSSYEQYF

d_gene: NA
j_gene: TRBJ1-1
abundance: NA
v_gene: TRBV5-1
CDR3nt: TGCGCCAGCAGCTCCACCACGCGAAAGGGGGGGCCTCGTGGCACTGAAGCTTTCTTT
CDR3aa: CASSSTTRKGGPRGTEAFF

d_gene: NA
j_gene: TRBJ1-3
abundance: once
v_gene: TRBV5-5
CDR3nt: TGTGCCAGCAGCTTGGACCCGATCGCGGGAAACACCATATATTTT
CDR3aa: CASSLDPIAGNTIYF

d_gene: NA
j_gene: TRBJ2-3
abundance: NA
v_gene: TRBV6-4
CDR3nt: TGTGCCAGCAGTGAGCAGGGTAGCACAGATACGCAGTATTTT
CDR3aa: CASSEQGSTDTQYF

d_gene: TRBD2
j_gene: TRBJ2-2
abundance: NA
v_gene: TRBV5-1
CDR3nt: TGCGCCAGCAGCATCTCGGGACTAGCGGGTCGCACCGGGGAGCTGTTTTTT
CDR3aa: CASSISGLAGRTGELFF

d_gene: TRBD1
j_gene: TRBJ1-6
abundance: few
v_gene: TRBV5-1
CDR3nt: TGCGCCAGCAGCTTGGCCGTTTCGGGACAGGGGAGTTCACCCCTCCACTTT
CDR3aa: CASSLAVSGQGSSPLHF

d_gene: NA
j_gene: TRBJ1-2
abundance: NA
v_gene: TRBV29-1
CDR3nt: TGCAGCGTTGAAGGGGCGGGGGGCTACACCTTC
CDR3aa: CSVEGAGGYTF

d_gene: NA
j_gene: TRBJ2-6
abundance: NA
v_gene: TRBV28
CDR3nt: TGTGCCAGCAGTCCCGGCGGCTCTGGGGCCAACGTCCTGACTTTC
CDR3aa: CASSPGGSGANVLTF

d_gene: NA
j_gene: TRBJ1-1
abundance: NA
v_gene: TRBV4-1
CDR3nt: TGCGCCAGCAGCACCCAAGGGAGGGCGGTGGGTACTGAAGCTTTCTTT
CDR3aa: CASSTQGRAVGTEAFF

d_gene: TRBD1
j_gene: TRBJ1-2
abundance: NA
v_gene: TRBV7-2
CDR3nt: TGTGCCAGCAGCTATGGACAGGGTGATGGCTACACCTTC
CDR3aa: CASSYGQGDGYTF

d_gene: NA
j_gene: TRBJ1-1
abundance: NA
v_gene: TRBV19
CDR3nt: TGTGCCAGTAGTATAGTATACAGGGAAGAGAACACTGAAGCTTTCTTT
CDR3aa: CASSIVYREENTEAFF

d_gene: NA
j_gene: TRBJ1-5
abundance: few
v_gene: TRBV12-3/TRBV12-4
CDR3nt: TGTGCCAGCAGCTCCAGGGCCAATCAGCCCCAGCATTTT
CDR3aa: CASSSRANQPQHF

d_gene: TRBD1
j_gene: TRBJ2-2
abundance: NA
v_gene: TRBV5-4
CDR3nt: TGTGCCAGCAGCTTAGACGGGACAGGGGTTTCCGGGGAGCTGTTTTTT
CDR3aa: CASSLDGTGVSGELFF

d_gene: TRBD2
j_gene: TRBJ2-3
abundance: NA
v_gene: TRBV6-2/TRBV6-3
CDR3nt: TGTGCCAGCAGCCCACTCGGTAGCGGGGGGAGTGATACGCAGTATTTT
CDR3aa: CASSPLGSGGSDTQYF

d_gene: TRBD2
j_gene: TRBJ2-5
abundance: once
v_gene: TRBV3-1/TRBV3-2
CDR3nt: TGTGCCAGCAGCCACCAGACTAGCTGGGAGACCCAGTACTTC
CDR3aa: CASSHQTSWETQYF

d_gene: NA
j_gene: TRBJ2-5
abundance: NA
v_gene: TRBV18
CDR3nt: TGTGCCAGCTCACCAATAAGGACAGCAGAGACCCAGTACTTC
CDR3aa: CASSPIRTAETQYF

d_gene: TRBD2
j_gene: TRBJ2-7
abundance: NA
v_gene: TRBV9
CDR3nt: TGTGCCAGCAGCGCCCTCGGGGGGAGCTCCTACGAGCAGTACTTC
CDR3aa: CASSALGGSSYEQYF

d_gene: NA
j_gene: TRBJ1-2
abundance: NA
v_gene: TRBV6-5
CDR3nt: TGTGCCAGCAGTCAACCGGGGAGGGGCTACACCTTC
CDR3aa: CASSQPGRGYTF

d_gene: TRBD1
j_gene: TRBJ1-1
abundance: many
v_gene: TRBV9
CDR3nt: TGTGCCAGCAGCCCCCGACAGGGGAACACTGAAGCTTTCTTT
CDR3aa: CASSPRQGNTEAFF

d_gene: NA
j_gene: TRBJ2-5
abundance: NA
v_gene: TRBV25-1
CDR3nt: TGTGCCAGCAGTGAGCCAGACAGGTCACAAGAGACCCAGTACTTC
CDR3aa: CASSEPDRSQETQYF

d_gene: NA
j_gene: TRBJ2-5
abundance: once
v_gene: TRBV5-1
CDR3nt: TGCGCCAGCAAAAGGGACGGGGGACGGGAGACCCAGTACTTC
CDR3aa: CASKRDGGRETQYF

d_gene: TRBD2
j_gene: TRBJ2-5
abundance: NA
v_gene: TRBV5-5
CDR3nt: TGTGCCAGCAGCTCGGGGGGAGAGTATGGAGAGACCCAGTACTTC
CDR3aa: CASSSGGEYGETQYF

d_gene: NA
j_gene: TRBJ1-3
abundance: NA
v_gene: TRBV11-2
CDR3nt: TGTGCCAGCAGCTTGCAACTTACAGCCGGAAACACCATATATTTT
CDR3aa: CASSLQLTAGNTIYF

d_gene: NA
j_gene: TRBJ2-7
abundance: NA
v_gene: TRBV7-2
CDR3nt: TGTGCCAGCAGCTTAGGAGGTCTCCGCTACGAGCAGTACTTC
CDR3aa: CASSLGGLRYEQYF

d_gene: TRBD2
j_gene: TRBJ2-1
abundance: NA
v_gene: TRBV14
CDR3nt: TGTGCCAGCAGTTTCGGGACTAGCTGGGAGCAGTTCTTC
CDR3aa: CASSFGTSWEQFF

d_gene: NA
j_gene: TRBJ2-5
abundance: NA
v_gene: TRBV3-1/TRBV3-2
CDR3nt: TGTGCCAGCAGCCAAGGGAAGGGGTACCAAGAGACCCAGTACTTC
CDR3aa: CASSQGKGYQETQYF

d_gene: NA
j_gene: TRBJ1-3
abundance: once
v_gene: TRBV7-9
CDR3nt: TGTGCCAGCAGCCCCACCAGGAGGAGCGGAAACACCATATATTTT
CDR3aa: CASSPTRRSGNTIYF

d_gene: NA
j_gene: TRBJ1-1
abundance: NA
v_gene: TRBV10-2
CDR3nt: TGCGCCAGCAGAGTAAGACAGGTTAACACTGAAGCTTTCTTT
CDR3aa: CASRVRQVNTEAFF

d_gene: NA
j_gene: TRBJ1-4
abundance: once
v_gene: TRBV18
CDR3nt: TGTGCCAGCTCACCACCGCAGGTCGCAACTAATGAAAAACTGTTTTTT
CDR3aa: CASSPPQVATNEKLFF

d_gene: TRBD1
j_gene: TRBJ1-5
abundance: few
v_gene: TRBV3-1/TRBV3-2
CDR3nt: TGTGCCAGCAGCCTGGACAGGGGAGGGAATCAGCCCCAGCATTTT
CDR3aa: CASSLDRGGNQPQHF

d_gene: NA
j_gene: TRBJ1-1
abundance: NA
v_gene: TRBV10-3
CDR3nt: TGTGCCATCAGTGCCCGGGGGGAGGGGACTGAAGCTTTCTTT
CDR3aa: CAISARGEGTEAFF

d_gene: TRBD2
j_gene: TRBJ2-1
abundance: NA
v_gene: TRBV6-6
CDR3nt: TGTGCCAGCAGTAGCGGGGACTACAATGAGCAGTTCTTC
CDR3aa: CASSSGDYNEQFF

d_gene: NA
j_gene: TRBJ2-7
abundance: NA
v_gene: TRBV5-1
CDR3nt: TGCGCCAGCAGCTTGGTGGCGGGCTCCGAGCAGTACTTC
CDR3aa: CASSLVAGSEQYF

d_gene: TRBD1
j_gene: TRBJ2-5
abundance: NA
v_gene: TRBV6-5
CDR3nt: TGTGCCAGCAGTACCCTGGGGACAGGCCAAGAGACCCAGTACTTC
CDR3aa: CASSTLGTGQETQYF

d_gene: NA
j_gene: TRBJ2-1
abundance: NA
v_gene: TRBV18
CDR3nt: TGTGCCAGCTCACCACCGTTTCAGGGGACCCATCAAAAGCAGTTCTTC
CDR3aa: CASSPPFQGTHQKQFF

d_gene: TRBD1
j_gene: TRBJ1-3
abundance: once
v_gene: TRBV9
CDR3nt: TGTGCCAGCAGCGGGACAGGTATTTCGCACACCATATATTTT
CDR3aa: CASSGTGISHTIYF

d_gene: NA
j_gene: TRBJ1-1
abundance: once
v_gene: TRBV6-5
CDR3nt: TGTGCCAGCAGTTACTCGGCGACAGGTTACACTGAAGCTTTCTTT
CDR3aa: CASSYSATGYTEAFF

d_gene: TRBD1
j_gene: TRBJ2-7
abundance: NA
v_gene: TRBV6-5
CDR3nt: TGTGCCAGCAGCAGTCCCGGGACAGTAGGAAGCTTC
CDR3aa: CASSSPGTVGSF

d_gene: TRBD1
j_gene: TRBJ1-2
abundance: NA
v_gene: TRBV9
CDR3nt: TGTGCCAGCACCTTAGGGGGCGACAGGGTAGGGGTGGGCGCGCACCATGGCTACACCTTC
CDR3aa: CASTLGGDRVGVGAHHGYTF

d_gene: NA
j_gene: TRBJ2-7
abundance: NA
v_gene: TRBV30
CDR3nt: TGTGCCTGGAGTTTGCAGATCTACGAGCAGTACTTC
CDR3aa: CAWSLQIYEQYF

d_gene: NA
j_gene: TRBJ2-7
abundance: NA
v_gene: TRBV9
CDR3nt: TGTGCCAGCAGCGCCTGGGGGGTTGGCGACGAGCAGTACTTC
CDR3aa: CASSAWGVGDEQYF

d_gene: TRBD2
j_gene: TRBJ2-7
abundance: NA
v_gene: TRBV18
CDR3nt: TGTGCCAGCTCAACTGGGTCGGGGGGTGGAAACGAGCAGTACTTC
CDR3aa: CASSTGSGGGNEQYF

d_gene: NA
j_gene: TRBJ1-4
abundance: NA
v_gene: TRBV6-5
CDR3nt: TGTGCCAGCAGTCAGGGTATGAATAGCGAAAAACTGTTTTTT
CDR3aa: CASSQGMNSEKLFF

d_gene: NA
j_gene: TRBJ2-7
abundance: NA
v_gene: TRBV13
CDR3nt: TGTGCCAGCAGCTTGGGTCAACTAAAGTACTTC
CDR3aa: CASSLGQLKYF

d_gene: TRBD2
j_gene: TRBJ2-3
abundance: NA
v_gene: TRBV5-1
CDR3nt: TGCGCCAGCAGCTTGGCCAATAGCGGGGGCACAGATACGCAGTATTTT
CDR3aa: CASSLANSGGTDTQYF

d_gene: TRBD1
j_gene: TRBJ1-1
abundance: NA
v_gene: TRBV5-4
CDR3nt: TGTGCCAGCAGCTTGGGTTTAGGGGGCGAGAAAAATGAAGCTTTCTTT
CDR3aa: CASSLGLGGEKNEAFF

d_gene: NA
j_gene: TRBJ2-6
abundance: NA
v_gene: TRBV6-6
CDR3nt: TGTGCCAGCAGTCTGCGACAGCTTACCTCTGGGGCCAACGTCCTGACTTTC
CDR3aa: CASSLRQLTSGANVLTF